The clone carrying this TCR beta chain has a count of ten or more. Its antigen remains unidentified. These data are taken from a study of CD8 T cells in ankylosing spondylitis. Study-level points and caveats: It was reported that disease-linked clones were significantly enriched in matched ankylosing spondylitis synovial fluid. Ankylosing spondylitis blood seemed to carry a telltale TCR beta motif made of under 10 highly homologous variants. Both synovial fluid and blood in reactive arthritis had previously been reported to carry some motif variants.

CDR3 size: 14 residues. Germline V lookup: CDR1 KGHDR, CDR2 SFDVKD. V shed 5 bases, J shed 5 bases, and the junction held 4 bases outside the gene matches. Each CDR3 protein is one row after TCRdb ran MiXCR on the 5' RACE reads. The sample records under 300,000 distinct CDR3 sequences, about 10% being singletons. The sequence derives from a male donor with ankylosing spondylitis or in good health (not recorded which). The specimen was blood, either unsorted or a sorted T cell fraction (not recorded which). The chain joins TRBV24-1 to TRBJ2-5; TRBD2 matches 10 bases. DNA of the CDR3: TGTGCCACCAGTGTTAGCGGGGGGCCGGAGACCCAGTACTTC. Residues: CATSVSGGPETQYF.